The rows below give T cell receptor beta chains drawn from one sample of a study of regulatory T cells in long-lasting Graves disease. TCRdb called the multiplex PCR reads again in MiXCR, with one record for every CDR3 protein. This sample has under 500,000 distinct CDR3 sequences; less than 25% occur once, and the top ten carry 7% to 10%. The source material was peripheral blood mononuclear cells (PBMCs), sampled when the disease was refractory, from a patient treated with antithyroid drugs. These receptors came from a female donor with Graves disease. CDR3s include the opening cysteine and the closing phenylalanine or tryptophan. The D gene is left open where the match is weak. The listing skips clone size in some rows; elsewhere it reads once, few, many or a size class.

v_call	clone_size	d_call	j_call	cdr3_aa	cdr3_nt
TRBV7-2	few	NA	TRBJ1-3	CASSTQDTGNTIYF	TGTGCCAGCAGCACACAGGATACTGGAAACACCATATATTTT
TRBV9	few	TRBD2	TRBJ2-7	CASSVTSAHEQYF	TGTGCCAGCAGCGTAACTAGCGCCCACGAGCAGTACTTC
TRBV4-1	few	NA	TRBJ1-4	CASSQDRGGGKLFF	TGCGCCAGCAGCCAAGACCGAGGTGGCGGAAAACTGTTTTTT
TRBV5-1	NA	NA	TRBJ2-2	CASSLDRWDTGELFF	TGCGCCAGCAGCTTGGATCGGTGGGACACCGGGGAGCTGTTTTTT
TRBV6-1	many	TRBD1	TRBJ2-7	CASRAGTGGFYEQYF	TGTGCCAGCAGAGCCGGGACAGGGGGTTTCTACGAGCAGTACTTC
TRBV7-2	few	NA	TRBJ2-7	CASNLAGTSYEQYF	TGTGCCAGCAACCTAGCCGGGACAAGCTACGAGCAGTACTTC
TRBV7-9	NA	NA	TRBJ1-3	CASSLGPSGNTIYF	TGTGCCAGCAGCTTAGGCCCCTCGGGAAACACCATATATTTT
TRBV7-2	NA	NA	TRBJ1-3	CASSLTDGNTIYF	TGTGCCAGCAGCTTGACCGATGGAAACACCATATATTTT
TRBV12-3/TRBV12-4	few	NA	TRBJ2-7	CASSDPGLRTRSSYEQYF	TGTGCCAGCAGTGACCCGGGACTCCGGACCCGAAGCTCCTACGAGCAGTACTTC
TRBV12-3/TRBV12-4	many	NA	TRBJ2-7	CASSLASNEQYF	TGTGCCAGCAGTTTAGCGAGTAACGAGCAGTACTTC
TRBV30	many	NA	TRBJ1-5	CAWRRTGFNQPQHF	TGTGCCTGGAGAAGAACAGGCTTCAATCAGCCCCAGCATTTT
TRBV29-1	NA	TRBD2	TRBJ2-7	CSVDIASGGLSYEQYF	TGCAGCGTTGACATCGCGTCGGGAGGACTCTCCTACGAGCAGTACTTC
TRBV7-2	NA	TRBD2	TRBJ2-5	CASSPGGSGSQETQYF	TGTGCCAGCAGCCCCGGTGGAAGCGGGAGTCAAGAGACCCAGTACTTC
TRBV10-3	many	TRBD1	TRBJ2-7	CAISPGGTGTYEQYF	TGTGCCATCAGTCCCGGGGGGACAGGGACCTACGAGCAGTACTTC
TRBV11-2	many	NA	TRBJ1-1	CASSRRLRNDADTEAFF	TGTGCCAGCAGCAGAAGACTCCGAAACGATGCGGACACTGAAGCTTTCTTT
TRBV9	NA	NA	TRBJ1-5	CASTGLAEDRSNQPQHF	TGTGCCAGCACCGGATTAGCTGAAGACAGGTCCAATCAGCCCCAGCATTTT
TRBV29-1	NA	NA	TRBJ2-7	CSVARGLYEQYF	TGCAGCGTTGCGAGGGGTCTCTACGAGCAGTACTTC
TRBV28	few	NA	TRBJ2-7	CASSLPDDTSYEQYF	TGTGCCAGCAGTTTACCCGATGACACCTCCTACGAGCAGTACTTC